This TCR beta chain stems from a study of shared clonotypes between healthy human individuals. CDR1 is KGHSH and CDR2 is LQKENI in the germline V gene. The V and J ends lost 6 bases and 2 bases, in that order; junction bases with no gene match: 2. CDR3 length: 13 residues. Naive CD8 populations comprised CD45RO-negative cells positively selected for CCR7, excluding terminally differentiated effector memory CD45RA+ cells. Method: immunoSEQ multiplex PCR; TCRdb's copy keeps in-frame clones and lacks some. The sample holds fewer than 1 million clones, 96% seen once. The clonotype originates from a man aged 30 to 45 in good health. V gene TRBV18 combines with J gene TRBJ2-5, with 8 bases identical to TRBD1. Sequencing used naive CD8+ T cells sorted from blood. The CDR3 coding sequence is TGTGCCAGCTCTGGACAGGGACAAGAGACCCAGTACTTC. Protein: CASSGQGQETQYF. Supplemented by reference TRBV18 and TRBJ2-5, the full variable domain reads NAGVMQNPRHLVRRRGQEARLRCSPMKGHSHVYWYRQLPEEGLKFMVYLQKENIIDESGMPKERFSAEFPKEGPSILRIQQVVRGDSAAYFCASSGQGQETQYFGPGTRLLVL.